This T cell receptor (beta chain) was observed in a study of blood T cell repertoires in COVID-19 (dated by TCRdb to about 2020). A note on the overall study: Samples from collaborators originated in the United States, Italy and Spain and spanned both the acute and convalescent phases of COVID-19. Samples came from the ongoing ImmuneRACE study (first 160 participants) plus 1,254 subjects from 6 global collaborators. The dataset comprised deeply sampled blood TCRbeta repertoires from subjects exposed to, actively infected with, or recovered from COVID-19. The repertoires were released in a freely available public database meant as a resource for research on the immune response to SARS-CoV-2. Where available, HLA class I and class II types were taken from metadata supplied by the sample provider and were not determined by assay-based typing. The sample metadata nearly always contained a de-identified subject ID, COVID-19 status, age in years and sex. The prospective study material was composed of cDNA or gDNA derived from T cells, B-cell-depleted T cells, or PBMCs.

Notes on this clone: Its specific antigen is unknown. Nothing much larger sits one base from this clone, and base qualities are not available.

TCRbeta CDR3 regions were amplified from genomic DNA using the immunoSEQ Assay, a bias-controlled multiplex PCR. In the source study's methods: Nucleated cell counts per sample were estimated from amplification of reference gene primers within the assay. To quantify the absolute abundance of each unique TCRbeta CDR3 rearrangement, sequence reads were collapsed and filtered. Productive Simpson clonality was computed per sample as the square root of Simpson's diversity index over productive rearrangements. TCRdb retrieved this table from immuneACCESS and kept in-frame rearrangements only. Not all clones are present; in checked studies, unresolved V genes account for under half, and no reason is known for the remainder. The D gene and trimming were derived from the DNA, and the V and J assignments and clone size from that table. The sample table shows more than 200,000 clones, and around 85% are seen once. The biggest ten clones account for about 9.6% of the sample.

The collaborating institutions used their own protocols to collect whole blood in K2EDTA tubes. Collaborator samples were shipped for TCRbeta analysis as frozen whole blood, isolated PBMCs, or DNA extracted from either sample type. Study-wide findings and limitations: Clinical and demographic metadata were provided uncurated, with the amount varying by source and participant.

This sequence was found in an elderly man with acute or convalescent COVID-19. The sequencing input was peripheral blood.

The sequence in DNA is TGTGCCAGCAGTCTCACCGAGACACTCCTACGGAATTCACCCCTCCACTTT. This is translated as CASSLTETLLRNSPLHF. The chain is made from TRBV6-2 or TRBV6-3 and TRBJ1-6, with the D gene not confidently named. From its cysteine to its phenylalanine, the CDR3 spans 17 amino acids. The only DNA kept is the CDR3, 51 bases in frame from the first base. CDR1 and CDR2, per the germline V gene, are MNHEY and SVGEGT. V is reduced by 5 bases and J by 7 bases, leaving a spacing of 21 bases between them.